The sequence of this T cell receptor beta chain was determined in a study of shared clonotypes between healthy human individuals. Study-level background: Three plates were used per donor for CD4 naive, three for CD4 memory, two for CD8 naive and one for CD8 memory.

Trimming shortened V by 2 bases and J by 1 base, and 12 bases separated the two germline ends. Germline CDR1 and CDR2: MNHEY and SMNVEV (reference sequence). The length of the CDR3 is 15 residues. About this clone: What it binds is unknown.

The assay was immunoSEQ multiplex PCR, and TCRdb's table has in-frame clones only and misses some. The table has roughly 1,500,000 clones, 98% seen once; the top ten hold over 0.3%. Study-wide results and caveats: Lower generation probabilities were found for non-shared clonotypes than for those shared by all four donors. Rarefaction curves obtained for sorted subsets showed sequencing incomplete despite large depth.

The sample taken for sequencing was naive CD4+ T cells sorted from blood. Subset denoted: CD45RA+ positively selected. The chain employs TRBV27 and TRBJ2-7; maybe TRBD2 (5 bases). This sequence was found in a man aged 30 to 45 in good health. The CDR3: CASSLRPGLSYEQYF. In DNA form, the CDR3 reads TGTGCCAGCAGTTTACGCCCCGGACTGTCCTACGAGCAGTACTTC.